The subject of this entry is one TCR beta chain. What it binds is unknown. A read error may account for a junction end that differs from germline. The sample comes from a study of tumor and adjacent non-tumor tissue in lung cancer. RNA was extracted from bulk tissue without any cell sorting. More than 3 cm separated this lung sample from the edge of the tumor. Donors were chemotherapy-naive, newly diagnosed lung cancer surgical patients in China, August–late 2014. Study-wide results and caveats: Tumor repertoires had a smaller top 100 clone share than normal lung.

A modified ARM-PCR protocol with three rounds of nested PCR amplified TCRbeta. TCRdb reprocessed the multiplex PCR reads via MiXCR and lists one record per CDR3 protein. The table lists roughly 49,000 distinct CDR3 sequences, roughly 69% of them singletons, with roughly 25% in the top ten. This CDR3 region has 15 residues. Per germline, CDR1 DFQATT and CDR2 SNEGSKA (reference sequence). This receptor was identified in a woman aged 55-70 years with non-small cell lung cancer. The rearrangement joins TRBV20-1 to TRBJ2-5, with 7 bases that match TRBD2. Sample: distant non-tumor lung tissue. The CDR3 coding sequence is TGCAGTGCTCCCTGGACTAGGGTGGCCTTTGAGACCCAGTGCTTC. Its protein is CSAPWTRVAFETQCF.